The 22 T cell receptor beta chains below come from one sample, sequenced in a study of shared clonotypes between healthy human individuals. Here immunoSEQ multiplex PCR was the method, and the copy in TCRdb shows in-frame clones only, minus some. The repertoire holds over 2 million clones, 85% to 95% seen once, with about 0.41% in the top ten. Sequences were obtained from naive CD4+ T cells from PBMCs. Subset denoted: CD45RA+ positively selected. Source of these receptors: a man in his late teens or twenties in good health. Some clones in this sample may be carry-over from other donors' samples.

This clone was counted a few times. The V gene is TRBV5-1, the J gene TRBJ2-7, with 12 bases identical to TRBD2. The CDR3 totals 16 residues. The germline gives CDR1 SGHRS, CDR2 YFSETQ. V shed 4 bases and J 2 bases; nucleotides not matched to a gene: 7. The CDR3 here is CASSVGLAGPTYEQYF. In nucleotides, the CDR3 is TGCGCCAGCAGCGTAGGACTAGCGGGACCTACCTACGAGCAGTACTTC.

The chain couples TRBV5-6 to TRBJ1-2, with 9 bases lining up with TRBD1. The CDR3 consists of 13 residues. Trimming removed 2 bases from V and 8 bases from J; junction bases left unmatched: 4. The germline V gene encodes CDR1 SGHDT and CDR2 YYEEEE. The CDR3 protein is CASSFDRGDGYTF. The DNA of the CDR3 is TGTGCCAGCAGCTTTGACAGGGGGGACGGCTACACCTTC.

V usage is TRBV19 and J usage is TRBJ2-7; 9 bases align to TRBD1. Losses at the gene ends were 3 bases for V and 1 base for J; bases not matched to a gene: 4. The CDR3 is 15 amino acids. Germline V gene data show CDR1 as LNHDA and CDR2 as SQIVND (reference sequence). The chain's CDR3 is CASSINRGRSYEQYF. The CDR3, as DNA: TGTGCCAGTAGTATTAACAGGGGGCGATCCTACGAGCAGTACTTC.

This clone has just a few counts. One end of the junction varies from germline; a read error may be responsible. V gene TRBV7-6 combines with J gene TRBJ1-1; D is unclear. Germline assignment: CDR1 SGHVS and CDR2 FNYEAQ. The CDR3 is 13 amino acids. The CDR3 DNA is TGTGCCAGCAGCTTGGACGTCCGTGCTCCGGGGATCTTT. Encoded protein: CASSLDVRAPGIF.

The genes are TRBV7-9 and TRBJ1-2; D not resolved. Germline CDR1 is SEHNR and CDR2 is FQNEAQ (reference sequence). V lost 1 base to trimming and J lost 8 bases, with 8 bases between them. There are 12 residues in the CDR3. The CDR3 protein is CASSLESWGYTF. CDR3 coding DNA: TGTGCCAGCAGCTTAGAGTCGTGGGGCTACACCTTC.

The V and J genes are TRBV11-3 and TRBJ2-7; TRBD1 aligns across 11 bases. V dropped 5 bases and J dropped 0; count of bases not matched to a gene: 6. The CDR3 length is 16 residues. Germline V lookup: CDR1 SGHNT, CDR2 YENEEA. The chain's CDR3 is CASSGDRGTLSYEQYF. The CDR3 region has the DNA TGTGCCAGCAGCGGGGACAGGGGGACCCTCTCCTACGAGCAGTACTTC.

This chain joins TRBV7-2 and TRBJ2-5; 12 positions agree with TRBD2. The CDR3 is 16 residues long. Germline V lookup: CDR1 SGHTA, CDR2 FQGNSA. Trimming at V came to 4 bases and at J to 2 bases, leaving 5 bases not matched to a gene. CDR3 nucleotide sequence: TGTGCCAGCAGCTCCTCTACTAGCGGGGGGCAAGAGACCCAGTACTTC. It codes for CASSSSTSGGQETQYF.

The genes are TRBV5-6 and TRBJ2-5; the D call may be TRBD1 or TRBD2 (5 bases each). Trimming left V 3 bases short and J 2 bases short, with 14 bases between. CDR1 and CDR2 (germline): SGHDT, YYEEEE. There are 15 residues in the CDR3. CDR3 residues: CASSSLRAGQETQYF. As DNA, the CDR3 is TGTGCCAGCAGCTCCTTGCGGGCAGGGCAAGAGACCCAGTACTTC.

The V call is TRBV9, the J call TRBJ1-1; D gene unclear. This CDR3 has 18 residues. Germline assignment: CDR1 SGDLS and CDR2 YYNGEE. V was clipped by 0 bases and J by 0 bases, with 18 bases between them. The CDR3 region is CASSVAPGSLPMNTEAFF. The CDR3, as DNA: TGTGCCAGCAGCGTAGCTCCGGGGAGCCTGCCCATGAACACTGAAGCTTTCTTT.

CDR3 loop: CASSKGTNNEQFF. For the CDR3, the DNA is TGTGCCAGCAGCAAAGGGACAAACAATGAGCAGTTCTTC. The chain has TRBV11-3 and TRBJ2-1, with TRBD1 as a possible D gene (6 bases). The CDR3 consists of 13 residues. Germline V CDR1 and CDR2: SGHNT, YENEEA. V gave up 5 bases and J gave up 5 bases, with 10 bases separating them.

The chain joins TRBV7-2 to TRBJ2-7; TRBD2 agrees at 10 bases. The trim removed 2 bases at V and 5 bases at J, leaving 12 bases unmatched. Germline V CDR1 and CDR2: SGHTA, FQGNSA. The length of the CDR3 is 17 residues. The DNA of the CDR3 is TGTGCCAGCAGCTTAAGGAGGGCTAGCGGGAGCCCCCACGAGCAGTACTTC. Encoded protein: CASSLRRASGSPHEQYF. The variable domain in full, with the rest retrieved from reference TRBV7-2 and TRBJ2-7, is GAGVSQSPSNKVTEKGKDVELRCDPISGHTALYWYRQSLGQGLEFLIYFQGNSAPDKSGLPSDRFSAERTGGSVSTLTIQRTQQEDSAVYLCASSLRRASGSPHEQYFGPGTRLTVT.

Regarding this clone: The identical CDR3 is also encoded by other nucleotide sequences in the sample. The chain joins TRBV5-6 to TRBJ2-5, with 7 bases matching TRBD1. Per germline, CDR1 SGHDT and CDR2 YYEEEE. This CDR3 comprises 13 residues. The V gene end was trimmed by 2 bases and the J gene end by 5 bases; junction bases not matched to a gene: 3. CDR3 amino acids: CASSFDRVETQYF. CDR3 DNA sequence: TGTGCCAGCAGCTTCGACAGGGTCGAGACCCAGTACTTC.

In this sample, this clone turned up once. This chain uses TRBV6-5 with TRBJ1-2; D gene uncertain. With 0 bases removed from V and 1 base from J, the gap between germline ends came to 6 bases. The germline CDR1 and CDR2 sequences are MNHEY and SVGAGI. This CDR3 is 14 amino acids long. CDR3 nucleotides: TGTGCCAGCAGTTACTCCGGGTTTAACTATGGCTACACCTTC. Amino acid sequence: CASSYSGFNYGYTF.

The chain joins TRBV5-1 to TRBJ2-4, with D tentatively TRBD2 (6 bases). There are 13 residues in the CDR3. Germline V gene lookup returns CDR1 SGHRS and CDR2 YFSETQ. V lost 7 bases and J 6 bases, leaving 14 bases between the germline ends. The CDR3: CASAGSPGNIQYF. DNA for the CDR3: TGCGCCAGCGCGGGATCCCCAGGAAACATTCAGTACTTC.

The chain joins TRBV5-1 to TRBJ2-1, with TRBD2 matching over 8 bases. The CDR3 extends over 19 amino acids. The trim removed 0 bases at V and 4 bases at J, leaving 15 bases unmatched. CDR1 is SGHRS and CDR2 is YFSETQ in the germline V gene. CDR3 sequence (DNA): TGCGCCAGCAGCTTGGGGAAAGGGCAGATAGCGGGATTTTACAATGAGCAGTTCTTC. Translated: CASSLGKGQIAGFYNEQFF.

CDR3 protein: CASSQELDRVGRPQHF. CDR3 DNA sequence: TGTGCCAGCAGCCAAGAATTGGACAGGGTAGGGAGGCCCCAGCATTTT. The V call is TRBV4-2, the J call TRBJ1-5, with 8 bases lining up with TRBD1. With V trimmed by 0 bases and J by 9 bases, 10 bases remained unmatched. Per the germline V gene, CDR1 is LGHNA and CDR2 is YNFKEQ. The CDR3 is made up of 16 amino acids.

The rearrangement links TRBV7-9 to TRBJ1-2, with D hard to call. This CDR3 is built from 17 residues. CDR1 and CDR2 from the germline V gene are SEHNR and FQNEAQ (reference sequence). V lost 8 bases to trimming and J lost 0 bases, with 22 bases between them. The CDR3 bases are TGTGCCAGCGTCGGGCGTATCCCATCGTTAGCTAACTATGGCTACACCTTC. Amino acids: CASVGRIPSLANYGYTF. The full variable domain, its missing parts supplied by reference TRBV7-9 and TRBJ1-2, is DTGVSQNPRHKITKRGQNVTFRCDPISEHNRLYWYRQTLGQGPEFLTYFQNEAQLEKSRLLSDRFSAERPKGSFSTLEIQRTEQGDSAMYLCASVGRIPSLANYGYTFGSGTRLTVV.

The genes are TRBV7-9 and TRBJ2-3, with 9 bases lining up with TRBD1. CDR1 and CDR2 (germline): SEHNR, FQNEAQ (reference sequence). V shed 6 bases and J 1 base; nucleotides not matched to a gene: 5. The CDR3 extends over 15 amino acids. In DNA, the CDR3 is TGTGCCAGCAGATCGAGGGACAGGGGCACAGATACGCAGTATTTT. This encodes CASRSRDRGTDTQYF.

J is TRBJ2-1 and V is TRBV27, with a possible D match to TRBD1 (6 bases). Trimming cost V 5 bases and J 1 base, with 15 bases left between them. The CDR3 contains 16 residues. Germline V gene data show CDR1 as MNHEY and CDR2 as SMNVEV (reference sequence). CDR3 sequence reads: CASSTRQALSYNEQFF. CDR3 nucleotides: TGTGCCAGCAGTACGAGACAGGCGTTATCCTACAATGAGCAGTTCTTC.

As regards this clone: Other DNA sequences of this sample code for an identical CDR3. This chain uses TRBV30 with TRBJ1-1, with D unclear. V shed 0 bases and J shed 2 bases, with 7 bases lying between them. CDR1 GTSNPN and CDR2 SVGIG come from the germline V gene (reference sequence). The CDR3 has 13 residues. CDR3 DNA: TGTGCCTGGAGTGTACTCGGAAACACTGAAGCTTTCTTT. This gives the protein CAWSVLGNTEAFF.

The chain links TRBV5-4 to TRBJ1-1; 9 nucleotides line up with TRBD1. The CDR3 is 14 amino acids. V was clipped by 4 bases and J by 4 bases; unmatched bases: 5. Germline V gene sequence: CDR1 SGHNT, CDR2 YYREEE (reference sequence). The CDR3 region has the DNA TGTGCCAGCAGCACGGACAGGGGCGGCACTGAAGCTTTCTTT. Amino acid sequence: CASSTDRGGTEAFF.

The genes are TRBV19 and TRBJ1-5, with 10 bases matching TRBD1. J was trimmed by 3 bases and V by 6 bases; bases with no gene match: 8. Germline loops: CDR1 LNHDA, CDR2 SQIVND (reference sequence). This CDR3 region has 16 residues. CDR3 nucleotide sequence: TGTGCCAGTAGGGGACAGGGGCTTACAAACAATCAGCCCCAGCATTTT. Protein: CASRGQGLTNNQPQHF.